The rows below give T cell receptor beta chains drawn from one sample of a study of cytomegalovirus exposure and HLA in healthy donors. The assay was immunoSEQ multiplex PCR, and TCRdb's table has in-frame clones only and misses some. The table lists about 50,000 clones, around 80% of them singletons. Specimen: PBMCs. The receptors shown here come from a man aged 30 to 45 in good health and CMV-seropositive. Each CDR3 is given with its conserved first and last residue. The D gene is left open where the match is weak. The listing skips clone size in some rows; elsewhere it reads once, few, many or a size class.

v_call,j_call,d_call,cdr3_length,clone_size,cdr3_aa,cdr3_nt
TRBV7-9,TRBJ1-2,-,13,-,CASSRALNYGYTF,TGTGCCAGCAGCCGAGCGTTAAACTATGGCTACACCTTC
TRBV7-9,TRBJ2-5,-,13,-,CASSPGVQETQYF,TGTGCCAGCAGCCCAGGCGTCCAAGAGACCCAGTACTTC
TRBV19,TRBJ1-5,-,14,-,CASSIDREDQPQHF,TGTGCCAGTAGTATAGACAGGGAGGATCAGCCCCAGCATTTT
TRBV4-2,TRBJ2-1,TRBD2,15,few,CASSQDPTSGNEQFF,TGTGCCAGCAGCCAAGATCCGACTAGCGGGAATGAGCAGTTCTTC
TRBV15,TRBJ1-2,TRBD1,16,-,CATSRDRDRGWDGYTF,TGTGCCACCAGCAGAGATAGGGACAGGGGGTGGGATGGCTACACCTTC
TRBV4-1,TRBJ1-3,TRBD1,17,-,CASSHGNRGPSGNTIYF,TGCGCCAGCAGCCACGGCAACAGGGGGCCCTCTGGAAACACCATATATTTT
TRBV5-1,TRBJ2-1,-,15,-,CASSLGRAGYNEQFF,TGCGCCAGCAGCTTGGGCAGGGCTGGGTACAATGAGCAGTTCTTC
TRBV7-3,TRBJ1-2,-,13,-,CASSLTSGYGYTF,TGTGCCAGCAGCTTAACGAGCGGCTATGGCTACACCTTC
TRBV10-1,TRBJ2-7,TRBD2,16,medium-sized,CASSEGLAGGSDEQYF,TGCGCCAGCAGCGAGGGACTAGCGGGGGGGAGCGACGAGCAGTACTTC
TRBV10-3,TRBJ2-1,TRBD2,12,few,CAISGGYNEQFF,TGTGCCATTAGCGGGGGATACAATGAGCAGTTCTTC
TRBV5-5,TRBJ2-7,-,15,-,CASSHPWAGRYEQYF,TGTGCCAGCAGCCACCCATGGGCAGGGAGGTACGAGCAGTACTTC
TRBV6-1,TRBJ1-6,TRBD1,14,-,CASSGPGQGSPLHF,TGTGCCAGCAGTGGGCCGGGACAGGGGTCACCCCTCCACTTT
TRBV6-4,TRBJ1-2,TRBD1,15,-,CASREGHDRAYGYTF,TGTGCCAGCAGGGAGGGTCACGACAGGGCCTATGGCTACACCTTC
TRBV5-5,TRBJ1-2,-,14,-,CASNLLVEDLGYTF,TGTGCCAGCAACCTTCTGGTGGAGGATCTTGGCTACACCTTC
TRBV9,TRBJ1-1,-,14,-,CASSPQGKNTEAFF,TGTGCCAGCAGCCCCCAGGGGAAGAACACTGAAGCTTTCTTT
TRBV15,TRBJ2-1,TRBD2,19,-,CATSRDLLAGAPGYNEQFF,TGTGCCACCAGCAGAGATTTGCTAGCGGGGGCCCCGGGCTACAATGAGCAGTTCTTC